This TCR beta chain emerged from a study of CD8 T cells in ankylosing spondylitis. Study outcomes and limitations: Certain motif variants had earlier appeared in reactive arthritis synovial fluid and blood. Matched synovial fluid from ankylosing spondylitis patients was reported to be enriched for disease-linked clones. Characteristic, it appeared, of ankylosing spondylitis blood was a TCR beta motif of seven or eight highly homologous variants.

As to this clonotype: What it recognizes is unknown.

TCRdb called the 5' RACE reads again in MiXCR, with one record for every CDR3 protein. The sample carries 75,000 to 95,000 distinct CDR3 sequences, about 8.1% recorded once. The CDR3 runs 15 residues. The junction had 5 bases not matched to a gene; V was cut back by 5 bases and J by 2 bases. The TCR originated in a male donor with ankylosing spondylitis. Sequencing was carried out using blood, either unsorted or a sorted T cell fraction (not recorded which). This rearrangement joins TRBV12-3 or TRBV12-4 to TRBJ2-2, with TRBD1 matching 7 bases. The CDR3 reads CASSVDRENTGELFF. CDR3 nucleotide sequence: TGTGCCAGCAGTGTCGACAGGGAAAACACCGGGGAGCTGTTTTTT.